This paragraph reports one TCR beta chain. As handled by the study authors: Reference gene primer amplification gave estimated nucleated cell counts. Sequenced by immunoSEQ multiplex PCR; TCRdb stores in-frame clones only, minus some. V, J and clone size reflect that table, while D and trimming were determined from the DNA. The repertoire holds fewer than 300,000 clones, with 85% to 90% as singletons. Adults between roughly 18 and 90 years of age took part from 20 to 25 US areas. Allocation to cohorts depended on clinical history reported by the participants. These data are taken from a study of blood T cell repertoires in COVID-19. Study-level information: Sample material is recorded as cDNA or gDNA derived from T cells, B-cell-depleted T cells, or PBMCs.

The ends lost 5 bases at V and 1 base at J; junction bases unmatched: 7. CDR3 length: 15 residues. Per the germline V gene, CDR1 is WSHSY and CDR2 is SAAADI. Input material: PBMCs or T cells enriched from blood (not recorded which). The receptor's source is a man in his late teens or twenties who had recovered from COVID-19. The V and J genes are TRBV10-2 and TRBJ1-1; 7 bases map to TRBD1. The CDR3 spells CASSRDSLPNTEAFF. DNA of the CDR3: TGCGCCAGCAGTCGGGACAGTCTACCGAACACTGAAGCTTTCTTT.